The sample holds one count of the clone carrying this TCR beta chain. This record comes from a study of T cells in Graves' hyperthyroidism and ophthalmopathy. Amplified regions were TCR beta CDR3 sequences from RNA transcripts. First-round RT-PCR targeting the TCR CDR3 was performed with the HTBI primer set. Using its own MiXCR run on the multiplex PCR reads, TCRdb lists one record per CDR3 protein. The sample carries about 280,000 distinct CDR3 sequences, 20% to 25% recorded once. Per germline, CDR1 MDHEN and CDR2 SYDVKM. This CDR3 is 16 amino acids long. The V gene lost 5 bases and the J gene lost 3 bases, with 19 bases spanning the gap.

The sequenced sample consisted of blood. This TCR came from a man aged 40-55 years with Graves' hyperthyroidism that later progressed to Graves' ophthalmopathy. J is TRBJ2-5 and V is TRBV28, with D unresolved. CDR3 residues: CASSQFYSDWKETQYF. CDR3 DNA sequence: TGTGCCAGCAGTCAATTCTACAGCGATTGGAAAGAGACCCAGTACTTC.